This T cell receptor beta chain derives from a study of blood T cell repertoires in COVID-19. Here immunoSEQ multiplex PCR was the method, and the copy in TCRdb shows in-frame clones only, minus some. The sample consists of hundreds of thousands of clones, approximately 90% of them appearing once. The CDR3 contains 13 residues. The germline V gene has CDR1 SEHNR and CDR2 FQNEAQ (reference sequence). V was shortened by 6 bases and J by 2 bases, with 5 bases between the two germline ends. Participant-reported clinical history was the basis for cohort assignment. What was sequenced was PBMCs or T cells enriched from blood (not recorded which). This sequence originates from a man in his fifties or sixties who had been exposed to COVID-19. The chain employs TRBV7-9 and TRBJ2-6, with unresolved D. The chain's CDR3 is CASRYPGANVLTF. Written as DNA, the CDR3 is TGTGCCAGCAGATATCCTGGGGCCAACGTCCTGACTTTC. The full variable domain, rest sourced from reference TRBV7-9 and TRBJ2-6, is DTGVSQNPRHKITKRGQNVTFRCDPISEHNRLYWYRQTLGQGPEFLTYFQNEAQLEKSRLLSDRFSAERPKGSFSTLEIQRTEQGDSAMYLCASRYPGANVLTFGAGSRLTVL.